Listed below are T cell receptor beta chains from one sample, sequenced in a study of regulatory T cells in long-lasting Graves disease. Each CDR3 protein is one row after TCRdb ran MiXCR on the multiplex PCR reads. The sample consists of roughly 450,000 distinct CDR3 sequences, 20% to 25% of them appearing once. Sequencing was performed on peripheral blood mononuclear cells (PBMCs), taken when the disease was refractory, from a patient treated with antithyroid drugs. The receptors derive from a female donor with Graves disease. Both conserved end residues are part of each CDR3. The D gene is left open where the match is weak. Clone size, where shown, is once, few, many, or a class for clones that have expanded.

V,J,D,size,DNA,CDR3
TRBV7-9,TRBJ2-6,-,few,TGTGCCAGCAGCCCAACAGGTTTGGAGGGCCGCTCTGGGGCCAACGTCCTGACTTTC,CASSPTGLEGRSGANVLTF
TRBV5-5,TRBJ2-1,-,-,TGTGCCAGCAGCTCCCAACTACCTCTATCCTACAATGAGCAGTTCTTC,CASSSQLPLSYNEQFF
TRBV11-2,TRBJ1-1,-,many,TGTGCCAGCAGCTTATCGTGGACTGAAGCTTTCTTT,CASSLSWTEAFF
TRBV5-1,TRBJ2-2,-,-,TGCGCCAGCAGCTTGGACCAGGCCGCCGGGGAGCTGTTTTTT,CASSLDQAAGELFF
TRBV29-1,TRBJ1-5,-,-,TGCAGCGTTGGTGTCGGTGCAGGGGATCAGCCCCAGCATTTT,CSVGVGAGDQPQHF
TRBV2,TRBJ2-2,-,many,TGTGCCAGCAAGGGGGGCCCCGGGGAGCTGTTTTTT,CASKGGPGELFF
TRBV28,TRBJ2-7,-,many,TGTGCCAGCAGTTACTCGAGCCGACAGTACTTC,CASSYSSRQYF
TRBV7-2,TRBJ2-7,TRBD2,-,TGTGCCAGCAGGTTCTACGGGAGGGCGGGCTCCGAGCAGTACTTC,CASRFYGRAGSEQYF
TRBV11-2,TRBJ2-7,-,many,TGTGCCAGCAGCTCGGTGGGGGGACGGCTTCCCTACGAGCAGTACTTC,CASSSVGGRLPYEQYF
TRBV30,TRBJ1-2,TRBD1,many,TGTGCCCGTAGGGACAGCAACTATGGCTACACCTTC,CARRDSNYGYTF
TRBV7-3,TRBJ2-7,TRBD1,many,TGTGCCAGCGGACCCGGGACAGGGAGTCGCGAGCAGTACTTC,CASGPGTGSREQYF
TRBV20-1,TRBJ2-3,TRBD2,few,TGCAGTGCTAGAGATCTCCGCGGGAGTGCAGATACGCAGTATTTT,CSARDLRGSADTQYF
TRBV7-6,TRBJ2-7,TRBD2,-,TGTGCCAGCACGCTGGGCCCCGGGACTAGCGGGAGTTTTGCCTACGAGCAGTACTTC,CASTLGPGTSGSFAYEQYF
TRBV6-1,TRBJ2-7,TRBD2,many,TGTGCCAGCAGACTCGATCCTAGCGGAAGCTCCTACGAGCAGTACTTC,CASRLDPSGSSYEQYF
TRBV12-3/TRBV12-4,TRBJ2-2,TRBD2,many,TGTGCCAGCACCTCCGGGACTAATACCGGGGAGCTGTTTTTT,CASTSGTNTGELFF
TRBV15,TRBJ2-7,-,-,TGTGCCACCAGCAGTCCGGACGGCTTCTACGAGCAGTACTTC,CATSSPDGFYEQYF
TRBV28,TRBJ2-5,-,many,TGTGCCAGCAGTTTAACGGGGGCTAGCTCAATGGAACAAGAGACCCAGTACTTC,CASSLTGASSMEQETQYF
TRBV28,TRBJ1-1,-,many,TGTGCCACAAAAAAGGTAAACACTGAAGCTTTCTTT,CATKKVNTEAFF
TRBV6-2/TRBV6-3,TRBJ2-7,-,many,TGTGCCAGCAGTTACGCAGGCAGGGCGGACGAGCAGTACTTC,CASSYAGRADEQYF
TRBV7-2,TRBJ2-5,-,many,TGTGCCAGCAGCCTATCGGCGGGAATAGTCCAAGAGACCCAGTACTTC,CASSLSAGIVQETQYF
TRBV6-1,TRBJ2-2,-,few,TGTGCCGCGTTCCGGGGGAACACCGGGGAGCTGTTTTTT,CAAFRGNTGELFF
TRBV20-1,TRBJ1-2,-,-,TGCAGTGCTAGAGTGGAGTCCAGTAATGGCTACACCTTC,CSARVESSNGYTF
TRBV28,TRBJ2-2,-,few,TGTGCCAGCAGTTGGACACTCGATGGCACCGGGGAGCTGTTTTTT,CASSWTLDGTGELFF
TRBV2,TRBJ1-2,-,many,TGTGCCAGCAGTGGTTACGGGGGCGGCTACACCTTC,CASSGYGGGYTF
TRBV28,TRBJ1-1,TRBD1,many,TGTGCCATCAGGGGGCCGATGGGCACTGAAGCTTTCTTT,CAIRGPMGTEAFF
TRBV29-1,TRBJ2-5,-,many,TGCAGCGTTTCACAGCTACCCTGGGGTGTACAGACCCAGTACTTC,CSVSQLPWGVQTQYF
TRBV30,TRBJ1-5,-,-,TGTGCCTGGAGTGTGCTAGGCAATCAGCCCCAGCATTTT,CAWSVLGNQPQHF
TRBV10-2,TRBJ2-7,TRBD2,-,TGCGCCACCATGGGACTAGCGGGTGCCAACTACGAGCAGTACTTC,CATMGLAGANYEQYF
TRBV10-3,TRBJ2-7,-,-,TGTGCCATCAGTGAGTCCTGGGGTTCCTACGAGCAGTACTTC,CAISESWGSYEQYF
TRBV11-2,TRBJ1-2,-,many,TGTGCCAGCAGCTTAGGGGATTACCTTCCAGATGGCTACACCTTC,CASSLGDYLPDGYTF
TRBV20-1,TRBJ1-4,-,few,TGCAGTGCTAGAGGTACAACAGAAGGGGAAAAACTGTTTTTT,CSARGTTEGEKLFF
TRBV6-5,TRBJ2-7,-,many,TGTGCCAGCAGTTCACAGGGCTTCTCCTACGAGCAGTACTTC,CASSSQGFSYEQYF